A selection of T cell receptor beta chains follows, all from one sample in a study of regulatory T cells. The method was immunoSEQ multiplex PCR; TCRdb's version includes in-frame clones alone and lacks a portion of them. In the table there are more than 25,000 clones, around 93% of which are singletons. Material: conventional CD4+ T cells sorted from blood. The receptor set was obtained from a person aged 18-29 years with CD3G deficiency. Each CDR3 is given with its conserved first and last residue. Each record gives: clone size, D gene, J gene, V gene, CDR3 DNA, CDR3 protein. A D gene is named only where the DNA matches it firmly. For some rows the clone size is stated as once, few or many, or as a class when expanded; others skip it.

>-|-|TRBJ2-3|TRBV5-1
TGCGCCAGCAGCTTGGGTCGGTACACAGATACGCAGTATTTT
CASSLGRYTDTQYF
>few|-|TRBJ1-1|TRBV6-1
TGTGCCAGCATTGGACAGTGGGCTTTCTTT
CASIGQWAFF
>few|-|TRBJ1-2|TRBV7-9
TGTGCCAGCAGCTTATCAGGGAAGAAGGACTATGGCTACACCTTC
CASSLSGKKDYGYTF
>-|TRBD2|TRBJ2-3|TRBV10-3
TGTGCCATCAGTGATAGCGGGAGAGGAGATACGCAGTATTTT
CAISDSGRGDTQYF
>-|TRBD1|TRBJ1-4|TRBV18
TGTGCCAGCTCACGTGGACAGGGGAATGAAAAACTGTTTTTT
CASSRGQGNEKLFF
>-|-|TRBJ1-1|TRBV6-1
TGTGCCAGCAGTGTTAGGGGCGGAACTGAAGCTTTCTTT
CASSVRGGTEAFF
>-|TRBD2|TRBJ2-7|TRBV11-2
TGTGCCAGCAGCCCGGTTAGCGGGAGGGCCAACGAGCAGTACTTC
CASSPVSGRANEQYF
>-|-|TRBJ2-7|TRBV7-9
TGTGCCAGCAGCTTAGTAGGGACCCACTACGAGCAGTACTTC
CASSLVGTHYEQYF
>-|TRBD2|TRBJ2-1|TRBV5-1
TGCGCCAGCAGCTTGATGGGACTAGCCTACAATGAGCAGTTCTTC
CASSLMGLAYNEQFF
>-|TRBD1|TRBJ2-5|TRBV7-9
TGTGCCAGCAGCTTAGCCACAGGGGGCGGGGAGACCCAGTACTTC
CASSLATGGGETQYF
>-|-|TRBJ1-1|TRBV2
TGTGCCAGCAGTTACGACAGTGAAGCTTTCTTT
CASSYDSEAFF
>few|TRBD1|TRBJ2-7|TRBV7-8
TGTGCCAGCAGCTTAGGGACAGGGGCCTACGAGCAGTACTTC
CASSLGTGAYEQYF
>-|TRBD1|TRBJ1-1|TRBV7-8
TGTGCCAGCGGGGGGGACAGGCGGAACACTGAAGCTTTCTTT
CASGGDRRNTEAFF
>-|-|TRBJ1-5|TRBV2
TGTGCCAGCAGTGAAAGGGGCAGGGCGAGCAATCAGCCCCAGCATTTT
CASSERGRASNQPQHF
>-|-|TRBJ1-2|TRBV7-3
TGTGCCAGCAGCCTAGGTCCAAGCTATGGCTACACCTTC
CASSLGPSYGYTF
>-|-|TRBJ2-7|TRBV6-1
TGTGCCAGCAGTGAAAATTTATCAGGGCGCGAGCAGTACTTC
CASSENLSGREQYF
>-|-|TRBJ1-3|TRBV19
TGTGCCAGTAGTATGGGGGCAGGGGTCGGAAACACCATATATTTT
CASSMGAGVGNTIYF
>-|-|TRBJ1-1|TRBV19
TGTGCCAGTAGTCAGCGACCGGGGGTTGAAGCTTTCTTT
CASSQRPGVEAFF
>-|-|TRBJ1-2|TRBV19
TGTGCCAGTAGTATTGGCCAAGGGTCTGGCTACACCTTC
CASSIGQGSGYTF
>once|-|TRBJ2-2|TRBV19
TGTGCCAGTAGTCTCAGGGGCATAGGTGACACCGGGGAGCTGTTTTTT
CASSLRGIGDTGELFF
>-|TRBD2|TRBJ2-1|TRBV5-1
TGCGCCAGCACTCTTGGTGCGGGGGGGCCCAGTGAGCAGTTCTTC
CASTLGAGGPSEQFF
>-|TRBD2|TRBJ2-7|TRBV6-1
TGTGCCAGCAGTGATAGCGGGACCTACGAGCAGTACTTC
CASSDSGTYEQYF
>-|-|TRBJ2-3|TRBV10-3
TGTGCCATCCGCCGGGAGAGTGACACAGATACGCAGTATTTT
CAIRRESDTDTQYF
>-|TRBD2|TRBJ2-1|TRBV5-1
TGCGCCAGCAGCTGGGGACTAACGGCGGCCCATGAGCAGTTCTTC
CASSWGLTAAHEQFF
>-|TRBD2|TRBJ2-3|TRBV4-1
TGCGCCAGCAGCCAAGAGGCAACCGGGACTAGCGTCACAGATACGCAGTATTTT
CASSQEATGTSVTDTQYF
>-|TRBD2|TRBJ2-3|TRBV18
TGTGCCAGCTCACCCTTCGCCGGGACTAGCGGGGGGACAGATACGCAGTATTTT
CASSPFAGTSGGTDTQYF
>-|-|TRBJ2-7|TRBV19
TGTGCCAGTAGTATCTCTGCAGGAGGATCTTACGAGCAGTACTTC
CASSISAGGSYEQYF
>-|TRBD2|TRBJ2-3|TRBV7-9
TGTGCCAGCACCGCCGGGACTAACACAGATACGCAGTATTTT
CASTAGTNTDTQYF
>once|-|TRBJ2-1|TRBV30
TGTGCCTGTCTGAAAAAGGAAGGGAGTGAGCAGTTCTTC
CACLKKEGSEQFF
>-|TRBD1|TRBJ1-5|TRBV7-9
TGTGCCAGCAGCGAGACAGGGGGGAGGAATCAGCCCCAGCATTTT
CASSETGGRNQPQHF
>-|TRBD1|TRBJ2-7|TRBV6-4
TGTGCCAGCAACTCTACCGGGACAGGGGGCTGGAGCTCCTACGAGCAGTACTTC
CASNSTGTGGWSSYEQYF
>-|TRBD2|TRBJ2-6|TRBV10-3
TGTGCCATCAGTGAGTCGGCGGGAGCGGGGGCCAACGTCCTGACTTTC
CAISESAGAGANVLTF
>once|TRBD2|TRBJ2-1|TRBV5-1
TGCGCCAGCAGCCGAACTAGCGGGTTGTGGAATGAGCAGTTCTTC
CASSRTSGLWNEQFF
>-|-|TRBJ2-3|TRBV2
TGTGCCAGCCCTCCCCCCGGCACAGATACGCAGTATTTT
CASPPPGTDTQYF
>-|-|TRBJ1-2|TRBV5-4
TGTGCCAGCAGCCCCGAAACAGGGCACTATGGCTACACCTTC
CASSPETGHYGYTF
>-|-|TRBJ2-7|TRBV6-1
TGTGCCAGCAGTGATTCGGTCTACGAGCAGTACTTC
CASSDSVYEQYF
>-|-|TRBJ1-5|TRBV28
TGTGCCAGCAGCGGAACTCTGGGCGGTCAGCCCCAGCATTTT
CASSGTLGGQPQHF
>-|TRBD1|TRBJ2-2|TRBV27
TGTGCCAGCAGTCGCGTTTCTGGGACAGGGGGAGGAACCGGGGAGCTGTTTTTT
CASSRVSGTGGGTGELFF
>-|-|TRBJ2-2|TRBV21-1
TGTGCCAGCAGCACATCCTCGGAGCGGGAGCGCACCGGGGAGCTGTTTTTT
CASSTSSERERTGELFF
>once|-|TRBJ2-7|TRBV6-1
TGTGCCAGCAGTGCCGGCGAGCGGATCTACGAGCAGTACTTC
CASSAGERIYEQYF
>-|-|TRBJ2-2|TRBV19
TGTGCCAGTAGTCCCCGACGGAACACCGGGGAGCTGTTTTTT
CASSPRRNTGELFF
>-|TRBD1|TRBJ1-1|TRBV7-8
TGTGCCAGCAGCTTGACAGGGGGCACTGAAGCTTTCTTT
CASSLTGGTEAFF
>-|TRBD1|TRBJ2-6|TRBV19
TGTGCCAGTAGTTCTCTTCGGGACAGGAGAGGAGTGGGGGCCAACGTCCTGACTTTC
CASSSLRDRRGVGANVLTF
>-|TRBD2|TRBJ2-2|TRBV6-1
TGTGCCAGCAGCCGGAGCTCTAGCGGCACCGGGGAGCTGTTTTTT
CASSRSSSGTGELFF
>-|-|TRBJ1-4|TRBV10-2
TGCGCCAGCAGGGGGAACGACAGGCCGAATGAAAAACTGTTTTTT
CASRGNDRPNEKLFF
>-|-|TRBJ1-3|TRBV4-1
TGCGCCAGCAGCCAAGACCAGGGTAGAAACACCATATATTTT
CASSQDQGRNTIYF
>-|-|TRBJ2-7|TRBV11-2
TGTGCCAGCAGCTTACAGGACAGCTCCTACGAGCAGTACTTC
CASSLQDSSYEQYF
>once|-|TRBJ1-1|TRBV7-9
TGTGCCAGCAGCGTCGAAGGGCGGACTGAAGCTTTCTTT
CASSVEGRTEAFF
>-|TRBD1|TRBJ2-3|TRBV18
TGTGCCAGCTCAACTATGACAGGGAGCAGATCAGATACGCAGTATTTT
CASSTMTGSRSDTQYF
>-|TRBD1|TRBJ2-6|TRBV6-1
TGTGCCAGCAGTGGGGGGTTGGGGACAGGCCTTGGAAACAACGTCCTGACTTTC
CASSGGLGTGLGNNVLTF
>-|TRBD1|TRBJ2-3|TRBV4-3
TGCGCCAGCAGCCAGGACGGGGTAGGGACAGATCGTCGCTATTTT
CASSQDGVGTDRRYF
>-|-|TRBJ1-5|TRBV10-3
TGTGCCATCAGTGAATCAACAGCCTATAGCAATCAGCCCCAGCATTTT
CAISESTAYSNQPQHF
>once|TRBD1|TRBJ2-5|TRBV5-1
TGCGCCAGCAGCTGGGGGACAGCGAGAGAGACCCAGTACTTC
CASSWGTARETQYF
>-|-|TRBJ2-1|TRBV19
TGTGCCAGTAGTATAGGCCCGGGTCAGGGAAGATACAATGAGCAGTTCTTC
CASSIGPGQGRYNEQFF
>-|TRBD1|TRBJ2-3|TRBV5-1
TGCGCCAGCAGCCAGGGGGCGCGGAGCACAGATACGCAGTATTTT
CASSQGARSTDTQYF
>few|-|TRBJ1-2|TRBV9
TGTGCCAGCAGCCCATGGGGGGGGACTAACTATGGCTACACCTTC
CASSPWGGTNYGYTF
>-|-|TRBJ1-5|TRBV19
TGTGCCAGTAGTGTACAGGGTAGTCAGCCCCAGCATTTT
CASSVQGSQPQHF
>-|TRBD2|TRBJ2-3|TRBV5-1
TGCGCCAGCAGCTATAGCGGGAGGACAGATACGCAGTATTTT
CASSYSGRTDTQYF
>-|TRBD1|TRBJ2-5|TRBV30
TGTGCCTGGAGTCAAACAGGGGGGGAGACCCAGTACTTC
CAWSQTGGETQYF
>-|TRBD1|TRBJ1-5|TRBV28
TGTGCCAGCAGTTTCAGACAGGGGCGAATAACCAATCAGCCCCAGCATTTT
CASSFRQGRITNQPQHF